This TCR beta chain was sequenced in a study of cytomegalovirus exposure and HLA in healthy donors. General study points: Some V segments, TRBV6-2 and TRBV6-3 among them, were indistinguishable and were therefore excluded. In a later analysis, TCR beta V- and J-gene trimming showed a link to a missense DCLRE1C variant.

The junction had 10 bases not matched to a gene; V was cut back by 5 bases and J by 5 bases. Germline lookup yields CDR1 PRHDT and CDR2 FYEKMQ (reference sequence). The CDR3 contains 15 residues. To note about this clone: Its antigen is unknown.

Both 60 Vbeta primers and 13 Jbeta primers went into the PCR. The assay was immunoSEQ multiplex PCR, and TCRdb's table has in-frame clones only and misses some. The table includes about 65,000 clones, approximately 82% detected once. Healthy individuals who donated bone marrow served as the donors. Sequencing used PBMCs. V and J are TRBV13 and TRBJ1-1; 8 nucleotides line up with TRBD1. This receptor was taken from a girl between 10 and 17 years old in good health and CMV-seropositive. The CDR3 protein is CASSLSAGQGTEAFF. Here the CDR3 DNA reads TGTGCCAGCAGCCTAAGCGCCGGACAGGGAACTGAAGCTTTCTTT.